One sample yielded the 14 T cell receptor beta chains listed below, sequenced in a study of cytomegalovirus exposure and HLA in healthy donors. PCR was performed using 60 Vbeta and 13 Jbeta primers. Measured with immunoSEQ multiplex PCR; TCRdb has only the in-frame clones, and not every one. The table has 100,000 or so clones, 80% to 85% seen once; the top ten hold roughly 1.5%. The sample consisted of PBMCs. The receptors were gathered from a man aged 35-49 years in good health and CMV-seronegative.

V is TRBV7-2 and J is TRBJ2-1, with 10 bases lining up with TRBD2. Germline V gene sequence: CDR1 SGHTA, CDR2 FQGNSA. J lost 0 bases, V lost 2 bases, and 4 bases had no gene match. CDR3 length equals 17 residues. CDR3: CASSLSSGGLSYNEQFF. The DNA of the CDR3 is TGTGCCAGCAGCTTATCTAGCGGGGGACTCTCCTACAATGAGCAGTTCTTC.

The chain recombines TRBV28 with TRBJ2-5; 7 bases align to TRBD2. V gave up 11 bases and J gave up 1 base; unmatched junction bases: 4. Germline V lookup: CDR1 MDHEN, CDR2 SYDVKM. This CDR3 is 12 amino acids long. This CDR3 reads CACRGGQETQYF. CDR3 nucleotide sequence: TGTGCCTGTCGCGGGGGCCAAGAGACCCAGTACTTC.

J is TRBJ2-5 and V is TRBV29-1, with D perhaps matching TRBD2 (5 bases). The CDR3 sequence is 12 residues long. Germline loops: CDR1 SQVTM, CDR2 ANQGSEA. Trimming left V 3 bases short and J 8 bases short, with 13 bases between. CDR3 nucleotides: TGCAGCGTTGAGTTTGAGGGTAGCACCCAGTACTTC. This sequence encodes CSVEFEGSTQYF. Full variable domain (rest looked up from reference TRBV29-1 and TRBJ2-5): SAVISQKPSRDICQRGTSLTIQCQVDSQVTMMFWYRQQPGQSLTLIATANQGSEATYESGFVIDKFPISRPNLTFSTLTVSNMSPEDSSIYLCSVEFEGSTQYFGPGTRLLVL.

This chain uses TRBV7-9 with TRBJ2-3, with 12 bases identical to TRBD2. The CDR3 contains 15 residues. Germline V lookup: CDR1 SEHNR, CDR2 FQNEAQ (reference sequence). V trimming: 2 bases; J trimming: 3 bases; junction bases outside the gene matches: 0. CDR3: CASSLTSGGTDTQYF. The CDR3 coding sequence is TGTGCCAGCAGCTTAACTAGCGGGGGGACAGATACGCAGTATTTT.

This sequence joins TRBV6-5 and TRBJ1-1; maybe TRBD1 (5 bases). The CDR3 covers 16 residues. Germline V gene lookup returns CDR1 MNHEY and CDR2 SVGAGI. Trimming stripped 0 bases from V and 3 bases from J, with 14 bases between. The CDR3 sequence is CASSYSLLGGYTEAFF. The DNA of the CDR3 is TGTGCCAGCAGTTACTCCCTATTGGGGGGGTACACTGAAGCTTTCTTT.

As concerns this clone: Relative to the germline gene, one junction end is altered; a read error may explain this. The rearrangement links TRBV7-9 to TRBJ1-1; 8 nucleotides align to TRBD1. The CDR3 is made up of 16 amino acids. Germline V gene sequence: CDR1 SEHNR, CDR2 FQNEAQ (reference sequence). The CDR3: CSSSLARTGTRTEAFF. In nucleotides, the CDR3 is TGTTCCAGCAGCTTAGCTCGGACAGGGACTCGTACTGAAGCTTTCTTT.

The chain employs TRBV7-9 and TRBJ2-7; 9 bases are shared with TRBD1. The CDR3 spans 14 residues. The V and J ends lost 3 bases and 6 bases, in that order; junction bases with no gene match: 6. CDR1 is SEHNR, CDR2 FQNEAQ, per germline (reference sequence). CDR3 sequence: CASSFSGTGSEQYF. The DNA for the CDR3 is TGTGCCAGCAGCTTTTCCGGGACAGGGAGCGAGCAGTACTTC.

The gene calls are TRBV6-5 and TRBJ1-5; D is unclear. Germline loops: CDR1 MNHEY, CDR2 SVGAGI. The length of the CDR3 is 13 residues. V lost 6 bases and J lost 7, with 13 bases in between. Here the CDR3 DNA reads TGTGCCAGCAGCCCGACGGTGGGCCAGCCCCAGCATTTT. The encoded protein is CASSPTVGQPQHF.

The CDR3 DNA is TGTGCCAGCAGGCCCCCGGGACAAAAGCAGTTCTTC. Residues: CASRPPGQKQFF. The gene calls are TRBV27 and TRBJ2-1, with D tentatively TRBD1 (6 bases). Looked up from germline, CDR1 is MNHEY and CDR2 is SMNVEV (reference sequence). This CDR3 region has 12 residues. The germline V and J ends were trimmed by 6 bases and 11 bases, with 14 bases remaining between them.

With respect to this clone: At one of its ends the junction is not consistent with the germline gene, which may arise from a read error. This chain uses TRBV7-9 with TRBJ2-7, with D perhaps matching TRBD1 (5 bases). CDR3 length: 12 amino acids. CDR1 is SEHNR and CDR2 is FQNEAQ in the germline V gene (reference sequence). Here the CDR3 reads CSSSLTAYEQYF. The CDR3 DNA reads TGTTCCAGCAGCTTGACAGCCTACGAGCAGTACTTC.

This rearrangement joins TRBV6-1 to TRBJ2-3; 11 nucleotides agree with TRBD1. This CDR3 has 16 residues. The V segment lost 1 base and the J segment 4 bases; nucleotides outside the gene matches: 4. CDR1 and CDR2 from the germline V gene are MNHNS and SASEGT. Here the CDR3 DNA reads TGTGCCAGCAGTGAAGTTCCGGGACAGGGGGCAGATACGCAGTATTTT. Translating it yields CASSEVPGQGADTQYF.

The gene calls are TRBV4-3 and TRBJ2-1; 11 bases align to TRBD1. CDR1 and CDR2 from the germline V gene are LGHNA and YSLEER. V lost 2 bases and J lost 9; bases outside the gene matches: 12. The CDR3 is 17 amino acids. The CDR3 DNA reads TGCGCCAGCAGCCAACGATCCGGGACAGGGGGAAGGTGTGAGCAGTTCTTC. Translation: CASSQRSGTGGRCEQFF.

The CDR3 DNA is TGTGCCATCAGTGAGACGAGCGGACAGGGGAATCAGCCCCAGCATTTT. Its translation: CAISETSGQGNQPQHF. V usage is TRBV10-3 and J usage is TRBJ1-5, with 9 bases identical to TRBD1. The CDR3 has 16 residues. Germline trimming cut 2 bases from V and 4 bases from J; bases unmatched to any gene: 6. Looked up from germline, CDR1 is ENHRY and CDR2 is SYGVKD.

The chain has TRBV6-1 and TRBJ2-7; 11 bases line up with TRBD1. Germline V gene data show CDR1 as MNHNS and CDR2 as SASEGT. V lost 7 bases, J lost 4 bases, and 6 bases stayed unmatched. The CDR3 loop spans 14 amino acids. The CDR3 loop reads CASTADRGRYEQYF. CDR3 coding DNA: TGTGCCAGCACCGCGGACAGGGGGCGGTACGAGCAGTACTTC.